The rows below give T cell receptor beta chains drawn from one sample of a study of T cell changes during pregnancy in multiple sclerosis. Sequenced by immunoSEQ multiplex PCR; TCRdb stores in-frame clones only, minus some. The sample lists about 44,000 clones, around 90% occurring once. The sequencing here drew on CD4+ T cells from peripheral blood mononuclear cells, taken before pregnancy. All receptors derive from a female donor with multiple sclerosis, enrolled in a pregnancy study. Each CDR3 is given with its conserved first and last residue. Fields, in order: CDR3 protein, clone size, V gene. A clone size is listed for some rows: how often the clone was seen (once, few, many), or a class if it is expanded.

cdr3_aa: CASRTTSGQGSNYGYTF
clone_size: once
v_call: TRBV19

cdr3_aa: CASSILLAGRDTQYF
clone_size: few
v_call: TRBV28

cdr3_aa: CASSGSGQETQYF
clone_size: NA
v_call: TRBV6-6

cdr3_aa: CASSPQGKAGNTIYF
clone_size: NA
v_call: TRBV28

cdr3_aa: CSAGPSYNEQFF
clone_size: once
v_call: TRBV29-1

cdr3_aa: CAWSKVDRGNTEAFF
clone_size: NA
v_call: TRBV30

cdr3_aa: CASSRGQGILGEQYF
clone_size: NA
v_call: TRBV4-1

cdr3_aa: CASSVGPGQDYGYTF
clone_size: NA
v_call: TRBV9

cdr3_aa: CASSSLGRDSYNEQFF
clone_size: NA
v_call: TRBV6-6

cdr3_aa: CASSLSKETQYF
clone_size: once
v_call: TRBV7-8

cdr3_aa: CSVGFSYF
clone_size: once
v_call: TRBV20-1

cdr3_aa: CASSKVAGQLLAGGYNEQFF
clone_size: NA
v_call: TRBV21-1

cdr3_aa: CASSPGGPKNTEAFF
clone_size: NA
v_call: TRBV28

cdr3_aa: CARSLVDREGYEQYF
clone_size: NA
v_call: TRBV5-3

cdr3_aa: CAWRSEEKLFF
clone_size: few
v_call: TRBV30

cdr3_aa: CASSLWLDEQYF
clone_size: once
v_call: TRBV27

cdr3_aa: CSPLRGEQFF
clone_size: once
v_call: TRBV20-1

cdr3_aa: CASSAQGVTDTQYF
clone_size: NA
v_call: TRBV9

cdr3_aa: CASSLENQPQHF
clone_size: few
v_call: TRBV28

cdr3_aa: CSVSLGTDTQYF
clone_size: once
v_call: TRBV29-1

cdr3_aa: CASSPRAGGGPYNEQFF
clone_size: NA
v_call: TRBV18

cdr3_aa: CASSSQGAEAFF
clone_size: once
v_call: TRBV11-3

cdr3_aa: CASSPQWASGDLQETQYF
clone_size: NA
v_call: TRBV7-8

cdr3_aa: CASSLEPAGGYEQYF
clone_size: NA
v_call: TRBV5-8

cdr3_aa: CASSPQTSGDEQYF
clone_size: NA
v_call: TRBV6-1

cdr3_aa: CASSLGPGTGKTNEQFF
clone_size: NA
v_call: TRBV7-2

cdr3_aa: CASSKEGGRGETQYF
clone_size: NA
v_call: TRBV19

cdr3_aa: CASSTRGGGGAGETQYF
clone_size: NA
v_call: TRBV9

cdr3_aa: CASSFVTGELFF
clone_size: NA
v_call: TRBV28

cdr3_aa: CASSWWEDTEAFF
clone_size: NA
v_call: TRBV18

cdr3_aa: CATRTGTGGTDTQYF
clone_size: NA
v_call: TRBV15

cdr3_aa: CASSLKPGKEKTEAFF
clone_size: NA
v_call: TRBV7-9

cdr3_aa: CASRGQPTVNYGYTF
clone_size: NA
v_call: TRBV19

cdr3_aa: CASSSLDRGQPQHF
clone_size: NA
v_call: TRBV7-2

cdr3_aa: CASRSGTVNTEAFF
clone_size: NA
v_call: TRBV6-5

cdr3_aa: CASSRVQGFEEQFF
clone_size: once
v_call: TRBV7-2

cdr3_aa: CASSLEPGAPYEQYF
clone_size: NA
v_call: TRBV19

cdr3_aa: CASSQGRARRLATEAFF
clone_size: NA
v_call: TRBV4-2

cdr3_aa: CASSYSDRGGNTIYF
clone_size: NA
v_call: TRBV6-6

cdr3_aa: CASSKGGRGDTEAFF
clone_size: once
v_call: TRBV11-2

cdr3_aa: CASKPGGAPGDEKLFF
clone_size: NA
v_call: TRBV19

cdr3_aa: CASSQTSGSGAETQYF
clone_size: once
v_call: TRBV19

cdr3_aa: CASTSRRGQKNEKLFF
clone_size: NA
v_call: TRBV7-8

cdr3_aa: CAISGEALPTRSYEQYF
clone_size: NA
v_call: TRBV10-3

cdr3_aa: CSAPKWSEQFF
clone_size: NA
v_call: TRBV20-1

cdr3_aa: CASSEGQGLYNEQFF
clone_size: once
v_call: TRBV9

cdr3_aa: CASSEAVTGELFF
clone_size: NA
v_call: TRBV10-1

cdr3_aa: CASSLRGTGPYEQYF
clone_size: once
v_call: TRBV7-8

cdr3_aa: CASSGGGDEETQYF
clone_size: NA
v_call: TRBV21-1

cdr3_aa: CASSSQGGGQPQHF
clone_size: NA
v_call: TRBV7-2

cdr3_aa: CASSPGVGKNIQYF
clone_size: NA
v_call: TRBV7-6